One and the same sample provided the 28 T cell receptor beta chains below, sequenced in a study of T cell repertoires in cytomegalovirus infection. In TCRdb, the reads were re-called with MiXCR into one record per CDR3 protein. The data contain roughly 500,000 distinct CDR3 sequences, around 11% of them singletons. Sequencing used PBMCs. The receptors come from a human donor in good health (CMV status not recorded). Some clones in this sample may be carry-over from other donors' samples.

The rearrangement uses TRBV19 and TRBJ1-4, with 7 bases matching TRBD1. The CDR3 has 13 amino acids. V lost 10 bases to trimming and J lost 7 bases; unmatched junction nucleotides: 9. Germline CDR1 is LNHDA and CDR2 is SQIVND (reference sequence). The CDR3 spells CATAGGGSEKLFF. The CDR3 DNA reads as TGTGCCACCGCGGGAGGGGGCAGTGAAAAACTGTTTTTT.

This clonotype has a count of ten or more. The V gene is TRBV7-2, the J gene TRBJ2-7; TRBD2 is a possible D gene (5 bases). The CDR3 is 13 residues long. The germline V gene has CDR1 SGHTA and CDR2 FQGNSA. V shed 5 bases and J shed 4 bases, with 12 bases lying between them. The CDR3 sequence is CASSPDGIYEQYF. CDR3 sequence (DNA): TGTGCCAGCAGCCCGGACGGGATTTACGAGCAGTACTTC. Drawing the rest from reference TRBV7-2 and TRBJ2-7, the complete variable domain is GAGVSQSPSNKVTEKGKDVELRCDPISGHTALYWYRQSLGQGLEFLIYFQGNSAPDKSGLPSDRFSAERTGGSVSTLTIQRTQQEDSAVYLCASSPDGIYEQYFGPGTRLTVT.

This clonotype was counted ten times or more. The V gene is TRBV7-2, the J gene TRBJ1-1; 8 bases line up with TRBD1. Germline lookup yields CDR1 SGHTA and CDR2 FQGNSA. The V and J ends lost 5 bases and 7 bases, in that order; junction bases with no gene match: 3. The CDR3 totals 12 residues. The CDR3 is CASSRTGIEAFF. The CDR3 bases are TGTGCCAGCAGCCGGACAGGGATTGAAGCTTTCTTT. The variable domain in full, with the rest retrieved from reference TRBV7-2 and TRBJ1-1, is GAGVSQSPSNKVTEKGKDVELRCDPISGHTALYWYRQSLGQGLEFLIYFQGNSAPDKSGLPSDRFSAERTGGSVSTLTIQRTQQEDSAVYLCASSRTGIEAFFGQGTRLTVV.

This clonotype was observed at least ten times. CDR3: CASSGEPGTEAFF. The CDR3 DNA reads as TGTGCCAGCTCAGGGGAGCCCGGCACTGAAGCTTTCTTT. The chain employs TRBV2 and TRBJ1-1; D might be TRBD1 (6 bases). Trimming left V 8 bases short and J 4 bases short, with 14 bases between. The germline V gene encodes CDR1 SNHLY and CDR2 FYNNEI. The CDR3 extends over 13 amino acids.

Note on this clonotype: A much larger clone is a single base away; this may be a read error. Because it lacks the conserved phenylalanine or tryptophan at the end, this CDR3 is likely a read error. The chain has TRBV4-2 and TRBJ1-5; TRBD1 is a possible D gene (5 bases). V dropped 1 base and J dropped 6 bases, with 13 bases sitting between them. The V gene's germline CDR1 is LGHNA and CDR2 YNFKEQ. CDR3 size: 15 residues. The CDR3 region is CASSQGQGLSQPQHY. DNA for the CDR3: TGTGCCAGCAGCCAAGGGCAGGGTCTTAGTCAGCCCCAGCATTAT.

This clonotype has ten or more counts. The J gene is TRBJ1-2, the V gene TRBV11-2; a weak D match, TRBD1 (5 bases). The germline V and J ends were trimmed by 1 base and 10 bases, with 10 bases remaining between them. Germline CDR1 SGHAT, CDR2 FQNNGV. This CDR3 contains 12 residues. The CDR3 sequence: CASSLGGRSYTF. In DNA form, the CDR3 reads TGTGCCAGCAGCTTAGGGGGACGGTCCTACACCTTC.

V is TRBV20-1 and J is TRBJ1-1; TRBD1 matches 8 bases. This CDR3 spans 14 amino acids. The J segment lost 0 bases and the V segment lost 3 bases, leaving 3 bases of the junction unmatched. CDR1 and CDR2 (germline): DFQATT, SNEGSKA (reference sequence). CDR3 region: CSARWTGMNTEAFF. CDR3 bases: TGCAGTGCTAGGTGGACAGGGATGAACACTGAAGCTTTCTTT.

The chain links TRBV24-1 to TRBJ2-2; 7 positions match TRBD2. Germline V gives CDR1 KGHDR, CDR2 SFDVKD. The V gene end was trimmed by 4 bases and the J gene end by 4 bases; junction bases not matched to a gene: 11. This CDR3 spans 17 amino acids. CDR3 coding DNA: TGTGCCACCAGTGAGGGAGGGATCAGGGCGCGCACCGGGGAGCTGTTTTTT. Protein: CATSEGGIRARTGELFF.

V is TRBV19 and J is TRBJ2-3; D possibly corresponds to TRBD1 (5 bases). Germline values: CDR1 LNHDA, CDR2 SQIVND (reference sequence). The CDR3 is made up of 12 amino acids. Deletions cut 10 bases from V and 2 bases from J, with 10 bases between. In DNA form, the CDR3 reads TGTGCCACAGACAGTCCCACAGATACGCAGTATTTT. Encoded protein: CATDSPTDTQYF.

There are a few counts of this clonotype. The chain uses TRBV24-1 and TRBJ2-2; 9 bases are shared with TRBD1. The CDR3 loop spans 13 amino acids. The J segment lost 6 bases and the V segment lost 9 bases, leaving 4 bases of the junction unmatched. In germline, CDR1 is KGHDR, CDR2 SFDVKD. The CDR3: CATSTGGAGELFF. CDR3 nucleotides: TGTGCCACCTCGACAGGGGGAGCCGGGGAGCTGTTTTTT.

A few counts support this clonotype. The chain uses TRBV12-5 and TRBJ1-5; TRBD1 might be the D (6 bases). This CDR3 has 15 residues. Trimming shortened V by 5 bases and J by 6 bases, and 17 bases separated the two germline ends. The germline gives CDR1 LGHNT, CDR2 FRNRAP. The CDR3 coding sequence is TGTGCTAGTGGTCCAGGGGATTCGGTAGGTCAGCCCCAGCATTTT. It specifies CASGPGDSVGQPQHF.

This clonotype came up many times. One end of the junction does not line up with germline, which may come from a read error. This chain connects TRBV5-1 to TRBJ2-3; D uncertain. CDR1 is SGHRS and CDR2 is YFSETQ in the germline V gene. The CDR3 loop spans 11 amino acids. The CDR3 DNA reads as TGTGCCAGCAGTTCCCCAGATACGCAGTATTTT. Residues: CASSSPDTQYF.

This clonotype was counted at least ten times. DNA of the CDR3: TGTGCCAGCAGCTCTTTCCGGACAGGGAAAAGTGGAAACACCATATATTTT. Encoded protein: CASSSFRTGKSGNTIYF. The chain carries TRBV7-6 and TRBJ1-3; 8 bases are a match to TRBD1. J lost 3 bases, V lost 4 bases, and 11 bases had no gene match. Germline V gene data show CDR1 as SGHVS and CDR2 as FNYEAQ. The CDR3 consists of 17 residues.

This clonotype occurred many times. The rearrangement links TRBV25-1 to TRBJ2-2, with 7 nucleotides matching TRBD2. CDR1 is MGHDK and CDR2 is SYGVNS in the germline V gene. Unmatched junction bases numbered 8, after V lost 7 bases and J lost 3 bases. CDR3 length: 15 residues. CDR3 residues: CASTSRGLYTGELFF. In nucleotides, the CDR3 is TGTGCCAGCACTAGCCGGGGACTATACACCGGGGAGCTGTTTTTT.

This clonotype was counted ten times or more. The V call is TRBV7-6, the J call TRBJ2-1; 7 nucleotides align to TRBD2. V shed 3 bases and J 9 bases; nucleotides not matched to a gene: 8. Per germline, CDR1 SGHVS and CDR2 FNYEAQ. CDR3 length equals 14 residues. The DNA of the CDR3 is TGTGCCAGCAGCTTTGAGGCGGGAGTTACTGAGCAGTTCTTC. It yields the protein CASSFEAGVTEQFF.

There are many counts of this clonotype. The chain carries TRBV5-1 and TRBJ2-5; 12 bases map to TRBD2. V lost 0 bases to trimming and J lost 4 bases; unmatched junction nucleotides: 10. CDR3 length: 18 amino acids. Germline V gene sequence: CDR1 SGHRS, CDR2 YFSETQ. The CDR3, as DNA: TGCGCCAGCAGCTTGGGATTTGTGCTAGCGGGAGGGCCAGAGACCCAGTACTTC. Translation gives CASSLGFVLAGGPETQYF.

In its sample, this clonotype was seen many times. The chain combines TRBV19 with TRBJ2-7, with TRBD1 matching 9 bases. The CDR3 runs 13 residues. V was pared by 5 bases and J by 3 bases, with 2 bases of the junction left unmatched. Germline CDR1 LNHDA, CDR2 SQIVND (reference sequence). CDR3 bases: TGTGCCAGTAGTCCGGACAGGGGCTACGAGCAGTACTTC. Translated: CASSPDRGYEQYF.

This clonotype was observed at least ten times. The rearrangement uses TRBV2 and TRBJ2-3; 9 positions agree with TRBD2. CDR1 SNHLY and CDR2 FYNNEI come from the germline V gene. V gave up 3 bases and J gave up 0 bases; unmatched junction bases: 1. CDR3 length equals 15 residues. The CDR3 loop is CASSEAGGSTDTQYF. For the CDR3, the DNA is TGTGCCAGCAGTGAGGCGGGGGGGAGCACAGATACGCAGTATTTT.

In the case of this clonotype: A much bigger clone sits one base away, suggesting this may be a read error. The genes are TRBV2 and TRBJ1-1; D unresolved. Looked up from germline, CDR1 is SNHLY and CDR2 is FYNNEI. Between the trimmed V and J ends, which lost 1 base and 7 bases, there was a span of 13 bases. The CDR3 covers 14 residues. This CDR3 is CASSEGGGYIEAFF. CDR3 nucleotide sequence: TGTGCCAGCAGTGAAGGAGGCGGTTACATTGAAGCTTTCTTT.

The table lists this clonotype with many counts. The CDR3 loop is CASSSFNQPQHF. The CDR3 DNA follows: TGTGCCAGCAGCAGTTTCAATCAGCCCCAGCATTTT. This chain links TRBV27 with TRBJ1-5; D unresolved. This CDR3 has 12 residues. The V and J ends lost 6 bases and 3 bases respectively, with 6 bases between them. From germline, CDR1 is MNHEY and CDR2 SMNVEV (reference sequence).

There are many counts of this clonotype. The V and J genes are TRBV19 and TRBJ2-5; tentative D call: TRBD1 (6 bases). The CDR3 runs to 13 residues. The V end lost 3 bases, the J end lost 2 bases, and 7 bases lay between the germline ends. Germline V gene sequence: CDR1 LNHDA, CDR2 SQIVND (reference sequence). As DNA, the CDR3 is TGTGCCAGTAGTATGAGGGGGCAAGAGACCCAGTACTTC. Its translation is CASSMRGQETQYF.

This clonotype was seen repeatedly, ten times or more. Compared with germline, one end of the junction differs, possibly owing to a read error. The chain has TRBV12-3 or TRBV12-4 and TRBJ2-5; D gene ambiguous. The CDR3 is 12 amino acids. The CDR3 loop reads CASSFGGRFPNF. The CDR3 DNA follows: TGTGCCAGCAGTTTCGGCGGCCGGTTTCCCAACTTC.

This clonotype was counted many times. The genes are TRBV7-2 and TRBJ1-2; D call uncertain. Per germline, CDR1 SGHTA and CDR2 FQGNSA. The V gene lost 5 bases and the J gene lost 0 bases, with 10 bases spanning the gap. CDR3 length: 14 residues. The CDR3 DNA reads TGTGCCAGCAGCCCCGCGTGGGCTAACTATGGCTACACCTTC. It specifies CASSPAWANYGYTF.

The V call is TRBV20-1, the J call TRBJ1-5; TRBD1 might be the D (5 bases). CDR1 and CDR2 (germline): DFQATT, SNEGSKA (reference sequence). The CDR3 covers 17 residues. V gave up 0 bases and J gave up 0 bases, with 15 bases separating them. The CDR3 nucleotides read TGCAGTGCTAGAGACATCGACAGCGTTTATAGCAATCAGCCCCAGCATTTT. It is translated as CSARDIDSVYSNQPQHF.

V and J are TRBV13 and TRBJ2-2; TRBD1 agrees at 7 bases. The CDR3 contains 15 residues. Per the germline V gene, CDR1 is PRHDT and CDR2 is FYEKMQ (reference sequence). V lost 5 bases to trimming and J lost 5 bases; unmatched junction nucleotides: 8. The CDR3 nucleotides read TGTGCCAGCAGCCATACTTCGACAGGGACCGGGGAGCTGTTTTTT. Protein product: CASSHTSTGTGELFF.

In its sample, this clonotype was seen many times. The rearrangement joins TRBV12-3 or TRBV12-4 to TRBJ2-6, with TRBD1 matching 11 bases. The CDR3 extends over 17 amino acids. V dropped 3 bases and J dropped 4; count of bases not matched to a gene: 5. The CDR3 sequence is CASSFTDRGRGANVLTF. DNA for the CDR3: TGTGCCAGCAGTTTTACGGACAGGGGGCGCGGGGCCAACGTCCTGACTTTC.

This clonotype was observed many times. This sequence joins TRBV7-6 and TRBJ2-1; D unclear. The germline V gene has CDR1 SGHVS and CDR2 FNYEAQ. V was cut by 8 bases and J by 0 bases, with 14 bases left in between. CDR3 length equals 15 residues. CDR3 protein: CASGRAMSSYNEQFF. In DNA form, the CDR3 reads TGTGCCAGCGGACGAGCTATGAGCTCCTACAATGAGCAGTTCTTC.

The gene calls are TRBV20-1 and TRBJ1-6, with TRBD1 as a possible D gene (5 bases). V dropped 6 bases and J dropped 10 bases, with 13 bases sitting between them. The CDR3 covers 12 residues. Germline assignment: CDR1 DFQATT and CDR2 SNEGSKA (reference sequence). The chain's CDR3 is CSAIAGVSPLHF. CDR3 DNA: TGCAGTGCCATAGCGGGGGTCTCACCCCTCCACTTT.